The TCR beta chain described here comes from a study of blood T cell repertoires in COVID-19. Produced via immunoSEQ multiplex PCR; TCRdb's table is partial and in-frame only. The sample includes tens of thousands of clones, around four fifths of them seen just once. The CDR3 has 13 residues. Trimming cost V 6 bases and J 2 bases, with 8 bases left between them. The germline V gene has CDR1 MNHEY and CDR2 SVGAGI. The material sequenced was peripheral blood. The receptor was isolated from a human donor in a cohort sampled during active COVID-19. This rearrangement joins TRBV6-5 to TRBJ1-5; perhaps TRBD1 as D (5 bases). In nucleotides, the CDR3 is TGTGCCAGCAGAAGGACACGCAATCAGCCCCAGCATTTT. This encodes CASRRTRNQPQHF.